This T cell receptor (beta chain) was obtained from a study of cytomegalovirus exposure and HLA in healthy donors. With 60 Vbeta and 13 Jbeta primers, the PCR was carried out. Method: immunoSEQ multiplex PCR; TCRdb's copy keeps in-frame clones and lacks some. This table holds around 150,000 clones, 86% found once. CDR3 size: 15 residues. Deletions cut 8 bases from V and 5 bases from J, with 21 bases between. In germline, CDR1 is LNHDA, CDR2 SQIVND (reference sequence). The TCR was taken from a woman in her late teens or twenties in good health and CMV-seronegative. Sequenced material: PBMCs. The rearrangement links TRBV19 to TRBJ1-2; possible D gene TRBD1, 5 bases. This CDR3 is CASEGGGRGQYGYTF. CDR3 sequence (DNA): TGTGCCAGTGAAGGCGGGGGGAGAGGCCAATATGGCTACACCTTC.